The clone carrying this T cell receptor beta chain was counted a few times. The antigen remains undetermined. This record comes from a study of beta chain features in type 1 diabetes. As every portion of the isolated RNA was reverse transcribed, the sequencing read expressed TCRB transcripts. The data were produced by immunoSEQ multiplex PCR, yet TCRdb's version contains in-frame clones alone and is incomplete. The sample contains some 640,000 clones, around 15% of which appear only once. Study results and limitations: Type 1 diabetes patients had TCRB CDR3s that were shorter (moderately but significantly so) in all four CD4+ subsets.

Sequenced sample: naive CD4+ T cells from blood. The TCR originated in a man aged 18-30 years with type 1 diabetes.

CDR3: CAISDSGTASEQYF. The CDR3 nucleotides are TGTGCCATCAGTGATTCCGGAACAGCGAGCGAGCAGTACTTC. The chain has TRBV10-3 and TRBJ2-7; D gene ambiguous. Germline-derived CDR1 and CDR2 are ENHRY and SYGVKD. The CDR3 spans 14 residues. V lost 3 bases and J lost 6, with 15 bases in between.